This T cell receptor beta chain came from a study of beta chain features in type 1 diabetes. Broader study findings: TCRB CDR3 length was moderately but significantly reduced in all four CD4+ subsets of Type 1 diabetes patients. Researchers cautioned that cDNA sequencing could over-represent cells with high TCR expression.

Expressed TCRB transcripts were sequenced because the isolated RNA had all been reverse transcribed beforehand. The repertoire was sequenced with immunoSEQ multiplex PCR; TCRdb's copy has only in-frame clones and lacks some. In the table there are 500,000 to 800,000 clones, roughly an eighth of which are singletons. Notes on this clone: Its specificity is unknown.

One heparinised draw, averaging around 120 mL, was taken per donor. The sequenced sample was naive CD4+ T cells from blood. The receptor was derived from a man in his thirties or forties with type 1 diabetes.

The CDR3 nucleotides are TGTGCCAGCAGCTCCGGGAATACAGGGTCCCCCTACAATGAGCAGTTCTTC. Translating gives CASSSGNTGSPYNEQFF. The gene calls are TRBV7-9 and TRBJ2-1, with TRBD1 as a possible D gene (6 bases). Germline lookup yields CDR1 SEHNR and CDR2 FQNEAQ (reference sequence). V was pared by 4 bases and J by 2 bases, with 18 bases between. The CDR3 spans 17 residues.